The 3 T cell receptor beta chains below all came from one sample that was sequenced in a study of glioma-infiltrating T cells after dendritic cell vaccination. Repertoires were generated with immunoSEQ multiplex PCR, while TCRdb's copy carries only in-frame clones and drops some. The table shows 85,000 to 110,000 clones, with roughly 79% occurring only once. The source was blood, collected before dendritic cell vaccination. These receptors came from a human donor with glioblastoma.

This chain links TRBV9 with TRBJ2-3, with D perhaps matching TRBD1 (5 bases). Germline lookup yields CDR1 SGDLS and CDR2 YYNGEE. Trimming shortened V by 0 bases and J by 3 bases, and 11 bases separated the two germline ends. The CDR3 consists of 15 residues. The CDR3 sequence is CASSVAPGLTDTQYF. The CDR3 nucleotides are TGTGCCAGCAGCGTAGCCCCAGGGTTGACAGATACGCAGTATTTT.

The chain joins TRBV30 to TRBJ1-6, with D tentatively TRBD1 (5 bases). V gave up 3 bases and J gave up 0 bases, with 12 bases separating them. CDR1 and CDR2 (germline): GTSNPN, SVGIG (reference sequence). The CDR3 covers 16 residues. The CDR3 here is CAWSSGGGSYNSPLHF. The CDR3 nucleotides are TGTGCCTGGAGCTCGGGGGGGGGCTCCTATAATTCACCCCTCCACTTT.

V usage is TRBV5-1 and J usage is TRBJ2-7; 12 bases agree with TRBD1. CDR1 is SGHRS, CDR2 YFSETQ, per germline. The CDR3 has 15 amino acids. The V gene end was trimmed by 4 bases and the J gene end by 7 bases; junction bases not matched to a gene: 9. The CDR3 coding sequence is TGCGCCAGCAGCCCGGCCGGGACAGGGGGCAGAGAGCAGTACTTC. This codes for CASSPAGTGGREQYF.